This T cell receptor (beta chain) was documented in a study of blood T cell repertoires in COVID-19. At the level of the study: In each case, the material was cDNA or gDNA derived from T cells, B-cell-depleted T cells, or PBMCs.

The CDR3 covers 16 residues. With V trimmed by 2 bases and J by 3 bases, 11 bases remained unmatched. CDR1 is SGHRS, CDR2 YFSETQ, per germline. As handled by the study authors: How many nucleated cells were present was estimated from reference gene primer amplification. TCRdb keeps only in-frame clones here, not all; method: immunoSEQ multiplex PCR. The DNA was the basis for D and trimming; V, J and clone size are from that table. The repertoire holds roughly 120,000 clones, with 75% to 80% as singletons. The origin of this receptor is a human donor in a cohort sampled during active COVID-19. V and J are TRBV5-1 and TRBJ2-7, with 7 bases that match TRBD1. Sequenced material: peripheral blood. Here the CDR3 reads CASSLRGDSQYYEQYF. DNA for the CDR3: TGCGCCAGCAGCTTACGAGGGGACAGTCAGTACTACGAGCAGTACTTC.